The rows below give T cell receptor beta chains drawn from one sample of a study of CD8+CD57+ T cells in acquired aplastic anemia. From the reads, TCRdb called clonotypes with MiXCR, one entry per CDR3 protein. The table has about 120,000 distinct CDR3 sequences, 50% to 70% seen once. The material sequenced was sorted CD4+, CD8+, or CD8+CD57+ T cells (not recorded which) from PBMCs. These receptors all stem from a human donor with aplastic anemia. Both conserved end residues are part of each CDR3. D genes are given only for firm matches. Only some rows state a clone size, as once, few, many or a class for expanded clones.

many | . | TRBJ2-7 | TRBV20-1 | TGCAGTGCTAGGGGCCGGGGGAGTCTCCGCGAGCAGTACTTC | CSARGRGSLREQYF
. | TRBD1 | TRBJ1-1 | TRBV7-2 | TGTGCCAGCAGCTTCGTCGGGACAGGTGTTCTGACTTTCTTT | CASSFVGTGVLTFF
. | . | TRBJ2-4 | TRBV15 | TGTGCCACCAGCAGAGGCTTAGCACTCCTAGCCAAAAACATTCAGTACTTC | CATSRGLALLAKNIQYF
. | . | TRBJ2-1 | TRBV5-6 | TGTGCCAGCAGTTACCGGAATGAGCAGTTCTTC | CASSYRNEQFF
. | . | TRBJ2-4 | TRBV20-1 | TGCAGTGTCTGGACAGACCAAAACATTCAGTACTTC | CSVWTDQNIQYF
. | . | TRBJ1-1 | TRBV29-1 | TGCAGCGGCATGACAGGGAACACTGAAGCTTTCTTT | CSGMTGNTEAFF
. | . | TRBJ2-1 | TRBV13 | TGTGCCAGCAGCTCCGACAGCTCCTACAATGAGCAGTTCTTC | CASSSDSSYNEQFF
once | . | TRBJ1-3 | TRBV7-9 | TGTGCCAGCAGCTTAGCGGGTGGAGACACCATATATTTT | CASSLAGGDTIYF
. | TRBD2 | TRBJ2-7 | TRBV11-2 | TGTGCCAGCAGCTTAGACGGGACTAGCGGGGTCTACGAGCAGTACTTC | CASSLDGTSGVYEQYF
. | TRBD1 | TRBJ2-1 | TRBV24-1 | TGTGCCACCAGTGATCCAGGGGGCCCCTACAATGAGCAGTTCTTC | CATSDPGGPYNEQFF
. | . | TRBJ1-1 | TRBV15 | TGTGCCACCAGCAGAGGCCTTGGGGGGCGAACTGAAGCTTTCTTT | CATSRGLGGRTEAFF
. | TRBD2 | TRBJ2-1 | TRBV15 | TGTGCCACCAGCAGGGCGACTAGCGGGAGAGATGAGCAGTTCTTC | CATSRATSGRDEQFF
. | . | TRBJ2-1 | TRBV6-1 | TGTGCCAGCAGTGCGGACAGTTCCTACAATGAGCAGTTCTTC | CASSADSSYNEQFF
once | . | TRBJ1-5 | TRBV15 | TGTGCCACCAGCAGAGATCTCCAGGAGAATCAGCCCCAGCATTTT | CATSRDLQENQPQHF
. | . | TRBJ2-3 | TRBV19 | TGTGCCAGCAGATGGGACAGCACAGATACGCAGTATTTT | CASRWDSTDTQYF
many | . | TRBJ2-7 | TRBV29-1 | TGCAGCGTTGAATCTCGGAACGCCTACGAGCAGTACTTC | CSVESRNAYEQYF
. | . | TRBJ1-1 | TRBV20-1 | TGCAGTGCTAGAGATGGTAGAGTAAACACTGAAGCTTTCTTT | CSARDGRVNTEAFF
. | . | TRBJ2-6 | TRBV6-4 | TGTGCCAGCAGTTACGCAGGGTTCGGGCCCAACGTCCTGACTTTC | CASSYAGFGPNVLTF
few | . | TRBJ2-3 | TRBV25-1 | TGTGCCAGCAGTGAATTTCTAGCGAACACAGATACGCAGTATTTT | CASSEFLANTDTQYF
many | . | TRBJ2-3 | TRBV5-1 | TGCGCCAGCAGCTTGCTCGGGGCTGCCACAGATACGCAGTATTTT | CASSLLGAATDTQYF
. | . | TRBJ2-1 | TRBV20-1 | TGCAGTGCTAGGTGGGGGGAATATGAGCAGTTCTTC | CSARWGEYEQFF
few | . | TRBJ2-7 | TRBV7-2 | TGTGCCAGCAGCTTACCGGGACGCCTCGAGCAGTACTTC | CASSLPGRLEQYF
. | TRBD1 | TRBJ2-5 | TRBV6-1 | TGTGCCAGCAGTCCCATAAGCGCAGGGGGAGAGACCCAGTACTTC | CASSPISAGGETQYF
. | TRBD2 | TRBJ2-7 | TRBV6-5 | TGTGCCAGCAGTTACGTAGCGGGAGAAAGAGGCGAGCAGTACTTC | CASSYVAGERGEQYF
. | . | TRBJ1-4 | TRBV5-1 | TGCGCCAGCAGCTTGGCCGGTGGGACACTTAATGAAAAACTGTTTTTT | CASSLAGGTLNEKLFF
. | . | TRBJ1-2 | TRBV2 | TGTGCCAGCAGCCCCGACAAGAACTATGGCTGCACCTTC | CASSPDKNYGCTF
. | . | TRBJ2-1 | TRBV29-1 | TGCAGCGTGACGAGAAGGACCCACTACAATGAGCAGTTCTTC | CSVTRRTHYNEQFF
. | . | TRBJ2-2 | TRBV15 | TGTGCCACCAGCAGACCCCCGGTACGGTCGAACACCGGGGAGCTGTTTTTT | CATSRPPVRSNTGELFF
many | TRBD2 | TRBJ2-2 | TRBV10-3 | TGTGCCATCAGTGAGGCTAGCGGGTACACCGGGGAGCTGTTTTTT | CAISEASGYTGELFF
. | TRBD1 | TRBJ1-6 | TRBV19 | TGTGCCAGTAGCCGAGGGGAGGGGGCACTACATTCACCCCTCTACTTT | CASSRGEGALHSPLYF
. | . | TRBJ2-7 | TRBV15 | TGTGCCACCAGCAGATTCGAGGCGGGACAGAACGAGCAGTACTTC | CATSRFEAGQNEQYF
. | TRBD2 | TRBJ2-1 | TRBV2 | TGTGCCAGCAGACTAGCGGGGGGTCTCAATGAGCAGTTCTTC | CASRLAGGLNEQFF
few | . | TRBJ1-2 | TRBV10-3 | TGTGCCATCACGGGGGGTATCGACTATGGCTACACCTTC | CAITGGIDYGYTF
. | TRBD1 | TRBJ1-2 | TRBV24-1 | TGTGCCACCAGTGATTCACAGGGGAAATATGGCTACACCTTC | CATSDSQGKYGYTF
. | . | TRBJ2-7 | TRBV19 | TGTGCCACCGAAGGGGGGCCCTTACGAGAGCAGTACTTC | CATEGGPLREQYF
. | . | TRBJ2-3 | TRBV15 | TGTGCCACCAGCAGAGGGGGTGCAGATACGCAGTATTTT | CATSRGGADTQYF
. | TRBD1 | TRBJ2-7 | TRBV2 | TGTGCCAGCAGTCGAAAGACAGGGAACGAGCAGTACTTC | CASSRKTGNEQYF
. | . | TRBJ2-7 | TRBV7-6 | TGTGCCAGCAGCCCAAGAGGAGGGGGCCGCGAGCAGTACTTC | CASSPRGGGREQYF
. | . | TRBJ1-5 | TRBV20-1 | TGCAGTGCTAGAGCCAATGTCTTGAGCAATCAGCCCCAGCATTTT | CSARANVLSNQPQHF
. | . | TRBJ2-3 | TRBV11-2 | TGTGCCAGCAGCTTAAGGGCGGGCGAGGCCGCCACAGATACGCAGTATTTT | CASSLRAGEAATDTQYF
. | . | TRBJ2-2 | TRBV9 | TGTGCCAGCAGCGCGGTCCCTAAAGGGGCCGGGGAGCTGTTTTTT | CASSAVPKGAGELFF
few | TRBD1 | TRBJ1-2 | TRBV2 | TGTGCCAGCCAGGCGGGACAGCTCTATGGCTACACCTTC | CASQAGQLYGYTF
. | . | TRBJ1-6 | TRBV7-6 | TGTGCCAGCAGTGATTGGAGGAATTCACCCCTCCACTTT | CASSDWRNSPLHF
few | . | TRBJ2-6 | TRBV2 | TGTGCCAGCAGTGAAGCACGGGGCCCCAACGTCCTGACTTTC | CASSEARGPNVLTF
. | TRBD1 | TRBJ1-6 | TRBV24-1 | TGTGCCAGCAGACAACCCCCCGGGACAGGGAAGTCTTCACCCCTCCACTTT | CASRQPPGTGKSSPLHF
. | . | TRBJ2-3 | TRBV2 | TGTGCCAGCAGTGAAGCGCTTCTTGGTACGCAGTATTTT | CASSEALLGTQYF
. | . | TRBJ1-6 | TRBV20-1 | TGCAGTGCTAAAACAAGGCAGGGAAATTCACCCCTCCACTTT | CSAKTRQGNSPLHF
. | . | TRBJ2-7 | TRBV7-7 | TGTGCTAGCAGCTTAAGCGTCGGATCCGAGCAGTACTTC | CASSLSVGSEQYF
. | . | TRBJ1-1 | TRBV20-1 | TGCAGTGCTCAAGACACTGAAGCTTTCTTT | CSAQDTEAFF
few | . | TRBJ1-3 | TRBV25-1 | TGTGCCAGCAGTGAACGGGGGGCGCAAGGAAACACCATATATTTT | CASSERGAQGNTIYF
. | TRBD1 | TRBJ2-3 | TRBV29-1 | TGCAGCGTCACCGGGACAGGGGACGTGGCTAGGATGTATTTT | CSVTGTGDVARMYF
. | . | TRBJ1-1 | TRBV2 | TGTGCCAGCAGCCTAAGGGCGCGGAACACTGAAGCTTTCTTT | CASSLRARNTEAFF
. | . | TRBJ2-3 | TRBV19 | TGTGCCAGTAGTCCCACAGGGAGTCTGGGAGATACGCAGTATTTT | CASSPTGSLGDTQYF
. | . | TRBJ1-4 | TRBV7-9 | TGTGCCAGCAGCCCCAACCCCGGGGCGCTTAATGAAAAACTGTTTTTT | CASSPNPGALNEKLFF